The 9 T cell receptor beta chains in this list originate from one sample, sequenced in a study of T cells in Graves' hyperthyroidism and ophthalmopathy. Amplification of TCR beta CDR3 regions was performed using RNA transcripts as template. HTBI primers were used for first-round RT-PCR of the TCR CDR3. TCRdb re-analysed the multiplex PCR reads in MiXCR, keeping a single row per CDR3 protein. The table includes roughly 330,000 distinct CDR3 sequences, about 15% detected once. The sequenced sample consisted of blood. These receptors originate from a man aged 25 to 40 with Graves' hyperthyroidism.

Comment on this clonotype: Since a much larger clone is just one base distant, this may be a read error. This chain connects TRBV12-3 or TRBV12-4 to TRBJ1-1; D remains unclear. The V end was cut by 3 bases, the J end by 0 bases, with 8 bases between. The CDR3 is 14 amino acids. CDR3 in DNA: TGTGCCAGCAGTTTGATAGGGATGAACACTGAAGCTTTCTTT. Translation gives CASSLIGMNTEAFF.

This clonotype was found many times. The J gene is TRBJ2-1, the V gene TRBV6-2 or TRBV6-3, with D perhaps matching TRBD1 (5 bases). In germline, CDR1 is MNHEY, CDR2 SVGEGT. V was pared by 5 bases and J by 4 bases, with 15 bases between. There are 15 residues in the CDR3. CDR3 nucleotide sequence: TGTGCCAGCAGTCCCCAGGGCGGCGGATACAATGAGCAGTTCTTC. Protein: CASSPQGGGYNEQFF.

CDR3 sequence: CASSPDPGHPSTDTQYF. For the CDR3, the DNA is TGTGCCAGCAGTCCCGACCCGGGACACCCTAGCACAGATACGCAGTATTTT. The rearrangement uses TRBV6-1 and TRBJ2-3, with D possibly matching TRBD1 (6 bases). V was trimmed by 5 bases and J by 0 bases, leaving 18 bases between them. The V gene's germline CDR1 is MNHNS and CDR2 SASEGT. CDR3 length: 17 residues.

At least ten counts were recorded for this clonotype. The CDR3 loop is CASSLSGAKNYGYTF. The CDR3 DNA reads TGTGCCAGCAGTTTATCAGGTGCTAAGAACTATGGCTACACCTTC. The chain is built from TRBV27 and TRBJ1-2; D is ambiguous. V was pared by 0 bases and J by 2 bases, with 10 bases between. CDR1 and CDR2 from the germline V gene are MNHEY and SMNVEV (reference sequence). This CDR3 is 15 amino acids long.

This clonotype was counted only a few times. The V and J genes are TRBV10-3 and TRBJ2-5; 8 positions agree with TRBD2. Germline trimming cut 8 bases from V and 2 bases from J; bases unmatched to any gene: 13. Germline CDR1 is ENHRY and CDR2 is SYGVKD. CDR3 length equals 16 residues. The CDR3 reads CAIGTSGMGAQETQYF. DNA for the CDR3: TGTGCCATCGGTACTAGCGGTATGGGAGCACAAGAGACCCAGTACTTC.

This clonotype has ten or more counts. The rearrangement uses TRBV30 and TRBJ1-6; D unresolved. Trimming stripped 3 bases from V and 5 bases from J, with 8 bases between. The V gene's germline CDR1 is GTSNPN and CDR2 SVGIG (reference sequence). The CDR3 consists of 13 residues. This CDR3 is CAWRTPDNSPLHF. CDR3 in DNA: TGTGCCTGGAGAACACCGGATAATTCACCCCTCCACTTT.

The sample holds many counts of this clonotype. The rearrangement links TRBV7-9 to TRBJ2-7, with 7 bases aligning to TRBD1. This CDR3 is built from 13 residues. CDR1 and CDR2 (germline): SEHNR, FQNEAQ (reference sequence). The ends lost 5 bases at V and 2 bases at J; junction bases unmatched: 3. The CDR3: CASSDRATYEQYF. The CDR3 DNA sequence: TGTGCCAGCAGCGACAGGGCGACCTACGAGCAGTACTTC.

Only a few counts were recorded for this clonotype. J is TRBJ2-5 and V is TRBV12-3 or TRBV12-4, with D maybe TRBD2 (6 bases). The CDR3 covers 14 residues. The V gene lost 6 bases and the J gene lost 1 base, with 12 bases spanning the gap. The CDR3 sequence: CASSPTSSQETQYF. The CDR3 DNA follows: TGTGCCAGCAGCCCCACTAGCTCCCAAGAGACCCAGTACTTC.

J is TRBJ2-1 and V is TRBV7-2; 10 positions agree with TRBD2. Germline V CDR1 and CDR2: SGHTA, FQGNSA. Trimming cost V 6 bases and J 2 bases; bases outside gene matches: 7. CDR3 length: 16 amino acids. CDR3 residues: CASSRTSGGTYNEQFF. The CDR3 bases are TGTGCCAGCAGTCGGACTAGCGGAGGCACCTACAATGAGCAGTTCTTC.